This is a list of T cell receptor beta chains from one sample in a study of T-cell reconstitution after alpha-beta-depleted transplantation in children. One entry per CDR3 protein results from TCRdb running MiXCR on the PCR reads. The sample has 600,000 to 700,000 distinct CDR3 sequences, over 15% seen once; the top ten hold around 0.96%. This material consisted of PBMCs from the stem cell graft donor, taken from the stem cell graft. The origin of the receptors is a human donor who donated a stem cell graft to a child with acute myeloid leukemia. Each CDR3 is given with its conserved first and last residue. A D gene is named only where the DNA matches it firmly. Some rows have no size entry. The others give once, few or many, or a class for an expanded clone.

V: TRBV20-1
D: .
size: many
J: TRBJ2-5
CDR3: CSAPAGLGRETQYF
DNA: TGCAGTGCGCCCGCGGGCCTAGGCCGGGAGACCCAGTACTTC

V: TRBV12-3/TRBV12-4
D: .
size: many
J: TRBJ1-1
CDR3: CASSFLRTEAFF
DNA: TGTGCCAGCAGTTTTCTCAGGACTGAAGCTTTCTTT

V: TRBV27
D: TRBD2
size: few
J: TRBJ2-3
CDR3: CASSNIAGGSTDTQYF
DNA: TGTGCCAGCAGTAATATAGCGGGGGGGAGCACAGATACGCAGTATTTT

V: TRBV12-3/TRBV12-4
D: TRBD2
size: many
J: TRBJ2-1
CDR3: CASSLSGGANEQFF
DNA: TGTGCCAGCAGTCTTAGCGGGGGGGCGAATGAGCAGTTCTTC

V: TRBV10-3
D: .
size: .
J: TRBJ2-7
CDR3: CAISVARGTEPYEQYF
DNA: TGTGCCATCAGTGTGGCCCGGGGGACAGAGCCTTACGAGCAGTACTTC

V: TRBV12-3/TRBV12-4
D: .
size: .
J: TRBJ2-2
CDR3: CASSLGGFGELFF
DNA: TGTGCCAGCAGTTTGGGGGGATTCGGGGAGCTGTTTTTT

V: TRBV29-1
D: TRBD1
size: many
J: TRBJ2-3
CDR3: CSLGRGQMVPDTQYF
DNA: TGCAGTCTTGGTAGGGGGCAAATGGTCCCAGATACGCAGTATTTT

V: TRBV27
D: TRBD2
size: .
J: TRBJ2-3
CDR3: CASSLLGTSGNPSTDTQYF
DNA: TGTGCCAGCAGCTTGCTCGGGACTAGCGGAAATCCTAGCACAGATACGCAGTATTTT

V: TRBV20-1
D: TRBD2
size: many
J: TRBJ2-3
CDR3: CSAPGGTTDTQYF
DNA: TGCAGTGCTCCCGGGGGGACCACAGATACGCAGTATTTT

V: TRBV20-1
D: .
size: many
J: TRBJ1-5
CDR3: CSAWNGRSSNQPQHF
DNA: TGCAGTGCGTGGAATGGACGGAGCAGCAATCAGCCCCAGCATTTT

V: TRBV15
D: .
size: .
J: TRBJ1-1
CDR3: CATSRVTRGSEAFF
DNA: TGTGCCACCAGCAGGGTCACACGGGGATCTGAAGCTTTCTTT

V: TRBV5-1
D: .
size: few
J: TRBJ1-2
CDR3: CASTEGGANYGYTF
DNA: TGCGCCAGCACCGAGGGGGGGGCTAACTATGGCTACACCTTC

V: TRBV7-2
D: TRBD2
size: .
J: TRBJ2-1
CDR3: CASSLASGGTYNEQFF
DNA: TGTGCCAGCAGCTTAGCCAGCGGGGGTACCTACAATGAGCAGTTCTTC

V: TRBV24-1
D: TRBD1
size: many
J: TRBJ1-1
CDR3: CATSDPGQVEAFF
DNA: TGTGCCACCAGTGACCCCGGACAGGTTGAAGCTTTCTTT

V: TRBV7-2
D: TRBD1
size: .
J: TRBJ1-2
CDR3: CASSQVTGNYGYTF
DNA: TGTGCCAGCAGTCAAGTGACAGGGAACTATGGCTACACCTTC

V: TRBV7-9
D: .
size: .
J: TRBJ2-5
CDR3: CASSLVLGHYQETQYF
DNA: TGTGCCAGCAGCTTAGTCTTGGGACACTACCAAGAGACCCAGTACTTC

V: TRBV27
D: .
size: .
J: TRBJ2-4
CDR3: CASSRSVAKNIQYF
DNA: TGTGCCAGCAGTCGATCCGTAGCCAAAAACATTCAGTACTTC

V: TRBV28
D: TRBD2
size: many
J: TRBJ2-3
CDR3: CASGREGTDTQYF
DNA: TGTGCCAGCGGGAGGGAAGGCACAGATACGCAGTATTTT

V: TRBV7-2
D: TRBD2
size: many
J: TRBJ2-7
CDR3: CASSLGGMEQYF
DNA: TGTGCCAGCAGCTTGGGGGGGATGGAGCAGTACTTC

V: TRBV4-2
D: .
size: few
J: TRBJ2-1
CDR3: CASSRPPTSNEQFF
DNA: TGTGCCAGCAGCCGGCCCCCGACTAGCAATGAGCAGTTCTTC

V: TRBV20-1
D: .
size: many
J: TRBJ2-3
CDR3: CSASGGLEDTQYF
DNA: TGCAGTGCTAGTGGGGGGCTTGAAGATACGCAGTATTTT

V: TRBV20-1
D: .
size: many
J: TRBJ1-5
CDR3: CSALAIASNQPQHF
DNA: TGCAGTGCTCTGGCCATAGCTAGCAATCAGCCCCAGCATTTT

V: TRBV20-1
D: TRBD1
size: .
J: TRBJ2-2
CDR3: CSARGPGTGGLGELFF
DNA: TGCAGTGCTAGAGGCCCCGGGACAGGGGGTCTCGGGGAGCTGTTTTTT

V: TRBV12-3/TRBV12-4
D: .
size: .
J: TRBJ2-3
CDR3: CASSQSGRAQYF
DNA: TGTGCCAGCAGCCAGAGTGGTCGGGCGCAGTATTTT

V: TRBV20-1
D: TRBD1
size: .
J: TRBJ1-4
CDR3: CSARGIDRGNEKLFF
DNA: TGCAGTGCTAGGGGGATCGACAGGGGTAATGAAAAACTGTTTTTT

V: TRBV5-5
D: .
size: many
J: TRBJ1-1
CDR3: CASSLVQTEAFF
DNA: TGTGCCAGCAGCTTGGTTCAAACAGAAGCTTTCTTT

V: TRBV12-3/TRBV12-4
D: .
size: many
J: TRBJ2-1
CDR3: CASSYWGGNEQFF
DNA: TGTGCCAGCAGTTACTGGGGTGGCAATGAGCAGTTCTTC

V: TRBV4-3
D: TRBD2
size: many
J: TRBJ2-3
CDR3: CASSRNPTSPSTDTQYF
DNA: TGCGCCAGCAGCCGGAATCCGACTAGCCCTAGCACAGATACGCAGTATTTT

V: TRBV29-1
D: .
size: many
J: TRBJ2-7
CDR3: CSVVAGETYEQYF
DNA: TGCAGCGTTGTTGCAGGCGAGACCTACGAGCAGTACTTC

V: TRBV10-2
D: TRBD2
size: .
J: TRBJ2-3
CDR3: CASSPGRGVTDTQYF
DNA: TGCGCCAGCAGTCCCGGGAGGGGAGTCACAGATACGCAGTATTTT

V: TRBV7-9
D: .
size: .
J: TRBJ2-5
CDR3: CASSLEGQRQETQYF
DNA: TGTGCCAGCAGCTTAGAAGGACAGCGACAAGAGACCCAGTACTTC

V: TRBV7-2
D: .
size: few
J: TRBJ2-5
CDR3: CASSFVIRETQYF
DNA: TGTGCCAGCAGCTTTGTTATTAGGGAGACCCAGTACTTC

V: TRBV5-1
D: .
size: few
J: TRBJ1-5
CDR3: CASSLGAVGQPQHF
DNA: TGCGCCAGCAGCTTGGGTGCCGTGGGGCAGCCCCAGCATTTT

V: TRBV12-3/TRBV12-4
D: .
size: .
J: TRBJ1-1
CDR3: CASSPGVLRHWSTEAFF
DNA: TGTGCCAGCAGTCCCGGAGTCCTCCGTCATTGGAGCACTGAAGCTTTCTTT

V: TRBV25-1
D: .
size: .
J: TRBJ2-3
CDR3: CASSARRGADTQYF
DNA: TGTGCCAGCAGTGCTCGGAGGGGGGCAGATACGCAGTATTTT

V: TRBV7-7
D: .
size: .
J: TRBJ1-1
CDR3: CASSLSRETEAFF
DNA: TGTGCCAGCAGCTTATCTCGGGAGACTGAAGCTTTCTTT

V: TRBV20-1
D: .
size: few
J: TRBJ2-1
CDR3: CSARDKGLVGEQFF
DNA: TGCAGTGCTAGAGATAAAGGTTTAGTGGGTGAGCAGTTCTTC

V: TRBV18
D: TRBD1
size: .
J: TRBJ1-6
CDR3: CASSPTGEGNSPLHF
DNA: TGTGCCAGCTCCCCAACAGGGGAGGGGAATTCACCCCTCCACTTT

V: TRBV11-2
D: TRBD1
size: once
J: TRBJ2-7
CDR3: CASSSPFTGGRFSYEHYF
DNA: TGTGCCAGCAGCTCGCCGTTCACAGGGGGAAGATTTTCCTACGAGCACTACTTC

V: TRBV5-1
D: TRBD1
size: .
J: TRBJ2-3
CDR3: CASSFTGTATDTQYF
DNA: TGCGCCAGCAGCTTCACCGGGACAGCAACAGATACGCAGTATTTT

V: TRBV7-9
D: .
size: many
J: TRBJ2-4
CDR3: CASSLADRRYIQYF
DNA: TGTGCCAGCAGCTTAGCCGACAGGAGGTACATTCAGTACTTC

V: TRBV29-1
D: .
size: many
J: TRBJ1-1
CDR3: CSVDLGRQWNTEAFF
DNA: TGCAGCGTTGACCTAGGGCGGCAGTGGAACACTGAAGCTTTCTTT

V: TRBV10-3
D: .
size: few
J: TRBJ2-5
CDR3: CAISPDRQETQYF
DNA: TGTGCCATCAGTCCGGACCGTCAAGAGACCCAGTACTTC

V: TRBV6-7
D: TRBD2
size: .
J: TRBJ2-5
CDR3: CASNLSGGLCETQYF
DNA: TGTGCCAGCAACCTTAGCGGGGGATTGTGTGAGACCCAGTACTTC

V: TRBV10-3
D: TRBD1
size: many
J: TRBJ1-5
CDR3: CAISLTGPSNQPQHF
DNA: TGTGCCATCAGTCTGACAGGGCCCAGCAATCAGCCCCAGCATTTT

V: TRBV4-1
D: .
size: few
J: TRBJ1-6
CDR3: CASSQGLWGVGSPLHF
DNA: TGCGCCAGCAGCCAAGGCCTTTGGGGCGTTGGTTCACCCCTCCACTTT

V: TRBV15
D: .
size: few
J: TRBJ1-5
CDR3: CATSRDPGASNQPQHF
DNA: TGTGCCACCAGCAGAGATCCAGGGGCAAGCAATCAGCCCCAGCATTTT

V: TRBV20-1
D: .
size: .
J: TRBJ2-7
CDR3: CSAKDRFLYEQYF
DNA: TGCAGTGCTAAAGACCGCTTTCTCTACGAGCAGTACTTC

V: TRBV9
D: .
size: .
J: TRBJ1-1
CDR3: CASSVGHRTVNTEAFF
DNA: TGTGCCAGCAGCGTAGGGCATCGGACCGTGAACACTGAAGCTTTCTTT

V: TRBV7-2
D: .
size: few
J: TRBJ2-5
CDR3: CASSSMLGVGETQYF
DNA: TGTGCCAGCAGCTCCATGCTTGGAGTTGGAGAGACCCAGTACTTC

V: TRBV20-1
D: TRBD2
size: many
J: TRBJ2-7
CDR3: CSATPTSGETYEQYF
DNA: TGCAGTGCTACCCCTACTAGCGGGGAGACCTACGAGCAGTACTTC

V: TRBV20-1
D: TRBD1
size: few
J: TRBJ1-5
CDR3: CSARGQPSDQPQHF
DNA: TGCAGTGCTAGGGGACAGCCTAGCGATCAGCCCCAGCATTTT

V: TRBV9
D: TRBD1
size: few
J: TRBJ2-2
CDR3: CASSDRGVEFTGELFF
DNA: TGTGCCAGCAGCGACAGGGGCGTAGAGTTTACCGGGGAGCTGTTTTTT

V: TRBV20-1
D: TRBD2
size: few
J: TRBJ2-3
CDR3: CSARGTRGEGNTQYF
DNA: TGCAGTGCTAGGGGGACTAGAGGCGAGGGAAATACGCAGTATTTT

V: TRBV29-1
D: .
size: many
J: TRBJ2-5
CDR3: CSVDPGQSETQYF
DNA: TGCAGCGTTGACCCAGGGCAATCAGAGACCCAGTACTTC

V: TRBV15
D: .
size: .
J: TRBJ2-5
CDR3: CATSRDSGFAETQYF
DNA: TGTGCCACCAGCAGAGACTCGGGGTTCGCTGAGACCCAGTACTTC